This entry is about one T cell receptor (beta chain). Its antigen remains unidentified. These data originate in a study of cytomegalovirus exposure and HLA in healthy donors. PCR amplification relied on 60 Vbeta primers (plus 13 Jbeta primers). TCRdb keeps only in-frame clones here, not all; method: immunoSEQ multiplex PCR. Of fewer than 200,000 clones listed, about 80% are singletons. Study results and limitations: The only immune exposure information that was available was CMV serostatus. Researchers catalogued 164 TCR beta chains as cytomegalovirus-associated.

This CDR3 is built from 16 residues. V lost 4 bases and J lost 7, with 20 bases in between. Germline lookup yields CDR1 SGHNT and CDR2 YYREEE (reference sequence). V gene TRBV5-4 combines with J gene TRBJ1-4; D might be TRBD1 (6 bases). Input material: PBMCs. This TCR was sampled from a man between 18 and 35 years old in good health and CMV-seropositive. For the CDR3, the DNA is TGTGCCAGCAGCCCGGACCCGACAGGCGGCATTGAAAAACTGTTTTTT. This encodes CASSPDPTGGIEKLFF.